Listed below are T cell receptor beta chains from one sample, sequenced in a study of T cells in localized non-small cell lung cancer. TCRdb's copy holds only in-frame clones and misses some; the assay was immunoSEQ multiplex PCR. The sample yields around 2,000 clones, less than 25% seen once. The starting material was normal lung tissue next to the tumor, obtained before any cancer treatment. Receptor source: a woman aged 35 to 70 with stage I lung adenocarcinoma. The CDR3 runs from the conserved cysteine through the conserved F or W. The order of the fields is D gene, J gene, V gene, clone size, CDR3 DNA, CDR3 protein. D genes are given only for firm matches. Where a row states a size, it is once, few, many or the class of an expanded clone; other rows omit it.

TRBD2,TRBJ2-5,TRBV6-8,medium-sized,TGTGCCAGCAGTTATGTCCCGGGACTAGCGGGGGCTAAAGAGACCCAGTACTTC,CASSYVPGLAGAKETQYF
TRBD2,TRBJ2-7,TRBV15,NA,TGTGCCACCAGCAAATTTAGCGGGAACTACGAGCAGTACTTC,CATSKFSGNYEQYF
TRBD2,TRBJ2-3,TRBV11-3,NA,TGTGCCAGCAGCCATCCTTGGTCGGGGGGGCCAGATACGCAGTATTTT,CASSHPWSGGPDTQYF
TRBD2,TRBJ2-1,TRBV7-6,few,TGTGCCAGCAGCATAGTGGGCGGGGGGGCTGATGAGCAGTTCTTC,CASSIVGGGADEQFF
TRBD1,TRBJ2-1,TRBV6-7,NA,TGTGCCAGCAGTTACTCAGGGGACAGGACGAATAATGAGCAGTTCTTC,CASSYSGDRTNNEQFF
NA,TRBJ1-4,TRBV11-3,NA,TGTGCCAGCAGCTCGGACGGGAGAGCGGAAAAACTGTTTTTT,CASSSDGRAEKLFF
TRBD1,TRBJ2-4,TRBV11-3,large,TGTGCCAGCTCACCGGACAGGGTCGGCTCCAAAAACATTCAGTACTTC,CASSPDRVGSKNIQYF
NA,TRBJ2-3,TRBV9,few,TGTGCCAGCAGACGGGACCCGGCTGCCGATACGCAGTATTTT,CASRRDPAADTQYF
NA,TRBJ1-5,TRBV11-3,few,TGTGCCAGCAGCCAGCAGGGGAATAGCAATCAGCCCCAGCATTTT,CASSQQGNSNQPQHF
NA,TRBJ1-2,TRBV30,NA,TGTGCCTCTCGGGGGCTCTATGGCTACACCTTC,CASRGLYGYTF
TRBD1,TRBJ1-1,TRBV18,NA,TGTGCCAGCTCATTAAGACAGGGGCGGTACACTGAAGCTTTCTTT,CASSLRQGRYTEAFF
NA,TRBJ2-7,TRBV11-3,NA,TGTGCCAGCAGCTTAGGCGGACGGCTGAGCTCCTACGAGCAGTACTTC,CASSLGGRLSSYEQYF
NA,TRBJ2-4,TRBV11-3,NA,TGTGCCAGCAGCTTAGGGGGGGACCGGAACATTCAGTACTTC,CASSLGGDRNIQYF
NA,TRBJ1-5,TRBV9,NA,NA,CASSVRAGQYQPQHF
NA,TRBJ1-2,TRBV15,large,TGTGCCACCAGCAGAGATCACAGGGACGTCGTCTATGGCTACACCTTC,CATSRDHRDVVYGYTF
NA,TRBJ2-5,TRBV19,NA,TGTGCCAGTAGTATAGGAGCAGCCCAAGAGACCCAGTACTTC,CASSIGAAQETQYF
TRBD2,TRBJ2-3,TRBV6-8,few,TGTGCCAGCAGTTGGGGACTAGCTTCAGATACGCAGTATTTT,CASSWGLASDTQYF
NA,TRBJ1-1,TRBV9,NA,TGTGCCAGCAGCGTAGTAGGGGGAGAAGCTTTCTTT,CASSVVGGEAFF
TRBD2,TRBJ2-5,TRBV7-2,medium-sized,TGTGCCAGCACCCTACTAGCGTCAGAGACCCAGTACTTC,CASTLLASETQYF
NA,TRBJ1-1,TRBV5-1,few,TGCGCCAGCAGCTTATACCGGGACTCGAACACTGAAGCTTTCTTT,CASSLYRDSNTEAFF
TRBD2,TRBJ2-5,TRBV11-3,medium-sized,TGTGCCAGCAGCTTGGTGGCTAGCGGGGGTCAAGAGACCCAGTACTTC,CASSLVASGGQETQYF
NA,TRBJ2-3,TRBV19,NA,TGTGCCAGTAGTGTGGACATTCAGAGGCAAGGTACGCAGTATTTT,CASSVDIQRQGTQYF
NA,TRBJ1-5,TRBV19,large,TGTGCCAGTAGGTGGGGCGAGGATTATGGTCAGCCCCAGCATTTT,CASRWGEDYGQPQHF
TRBD1,TRBJ2-2,TRBV18,NA,TGTGCCAGCTCACCAAGCGACAGGGGAATCACCGGGGAGCTGTTTTTT,CASSPSDRGITGELFF
NA,TRBJ2-3,TRBV19,NA,TGTGCCAGTAGTGTGGGGCGGAGCACAGATACGCAGTATTTT,CASSVGRSTDTQYF
NA,TRBJ2-5,TRBV11-3,medium-sized,TGTGCCAGCAGTAGGCAAGGGGCCCCACAAGAGACCCAGTACTTC,CASSRQGAPQETQYF
TRBD2,TRBJ2-3,TRBV12-5,NA,TGTGCTAGTGGCCTCCGGACTAGCCAAACAGATACGCAGTATTTT,CASGLRTSQTDTQYF
TRBD1,TRBJ2-3,TRBV15,NA,TGTGCCACCAGCAGAGGTTTGGACAGGGGCTGGGCAGATACGCAGTATTTT,CATSRGLDRGWADTQYF
TRBD1,TRBJ2-7,TRBV29-1,NA,TGCAGCGTCCAAGGACAGGGGGCGGGCGAGCAGTACTTC,CSVQGQGAGEQYF
NA,TRBJ1-2,TRBV23-1,few,TGCGCCAGCAGCCAAGGGAGGACAGTAACCAACTATGGCTACACCTTC,CASSQGRTVTNYGYTF
NA,TRBJ1-2,TRBV29-1,few,TGCAGCGTTGAAGATCGGCGGTATGGCTACACCTTC,CSVEDRRYGYTF
NA,TRBJ2-3,TRBV19,NA,TGTGCCAGTAGTATATCCGGGGCAGATACGCAGTATTTT,CASSISGADTQYF
TRBD2,TRBJ2-7,TRBV6-8,few,TGTGCCAGCAGTCCCGGGGACTACGGGGGTTACGAGCAGTACTTC,CASSPGDYGGYEQYF
NA,TRBJ2-5,TRBV11-3,NA,TGTGCCAGCAGCTTAAGCGGAGGGCTAGGCGAGACCCAGTACTTC,CASSLSGGLGETQYF
NA,TRBJ2-5,TRBV11-3,NA,TGTGCCAGCAGCTTAGATGGACGGAGGGAAGAGACCCAGTACTTC,CASSLDGRREETQYF
NA,TRBJ2-3,TRBV15,NA,TGTGCCAGCAGCCCGGTGGCGATCACAGATACGCAGTATTTT,CASSPVAITDTQYF
TRBD1,TRBJ2-7,TRBV19,NA,TGTGCCAGTAGGTTTCTGGACAGGGCGGACGAGCAGTACTTC,CASRFLDRADEQYF
TRBD2,TRBJ2-1,TRBV19,large,TGTGCCAGTAGTATAGTAGTAAGGCTGACTAGCGGGGGATACAATGAGCAGTTCTTC,CASSIVVRLTSGGYNEQFF
TRBD1,TRBJ1-1,TRBV19,few,TGTGCCAGTATCGACAGGGCGACGGTGAACACTGAAGCTTTCTTT,CASIDRATVNTEAFF
TRBD2,TRBJ2-3,TRBV5-1,NA,TGCGCCAGCAGCTTGGAGGGACTAGCGGGGGGGACCACAGATACGCAGTATTTT,CASSLEGLAGGTTDTQYF
NA,TRBJ1-1,TRBV6-8,medium-sized,TGTGCCAGCAGTTACCGGGGGTCTTTAGCTTTCTTT,CASSYRGSLAFF
NA,TRBJ1-2,TRBV12-5,NA,TGTGCTAGTGGTTTGGACCAGGGTAGAGGCTACACCTTC,CASGLDQGRGYTF
NA,TRBJ2-3,TRBV11-3,medium-sized,TGTGCCAGCAGCCCAAAGCGGGGCACAGATACGCAGTATTTT,CASSPKRGTDTQYF
NA,TRBJ2-3,TRBV6-8,NA,TGTGCCAGCAGTGTTCTCATTCGTGCTAGCACAGATACGCAGTATTTT,CASSVLIRASTDTQYF
NA,TRBJ1-5,TRBV6-8,few,TGTGCCAGCACGAGACACTTTCCCAATCAGCCCCAGCATTTT,CASTRHFPNQPQHF
TRBD1,TRBJ2-7,TRBV18,NA,TGTGCCAGCTCAACCGGGACAGGGGAAGTCGAGCAGTACTTC,CASSTGTGEVEQYF
TRBD1,TRBJ2-5,TRBV14,NA,TGTGCCAGCAGCCGTTCGGGCCGACAGGGGACCCAGTACTTC,CASSRSGRQGTQYF
NA,TRBJ1-2,TRBV19,NA,TGTGCCAGTATCAAAGGCGGGGCCGGGGGTGGAGGCTACACCTTC,CASIKGGAGGGGYTF
NA,TRBJ2-7,TRBV6-8,few,TGTGCCAGCAAGACAGGAGCCTACGAGCAGTACTTC,CASKTGAYEQYF
NA,TRBJ2-2,TRBV19,few,TGTGCCAGTAGGAAGAGGGCTAGCCAGAACACCGGGGAGCTGTTTTTT,CASRKRASQNTGELFF
TRBD1,TRBJ2-1,TRBV9,few,TGTGCCAGCAATCTACAGGGGGAAAGAGGGGAGCAGTTCTTC,CASNLQGERGEQFF
NA,TRBJ2-1,TRBV6-8,NA,TGTGCCAGCAGTTCGATCAACAGGGCAACCACTGAGCAGTTCTTC,CASSSINRATTEQFF